One sample yielded the 24 T cell receptor beta chains listed below, sequenced in a study of CD8+CD57+ T cells in acquired aplastic anemia. Patients chosen for sequencing had CD8+CD57+ cells that had expanded, as shown by flow cytometry. TCR beta VDJ and CDR3 were profiled, and genomic DNA was the template. MiXCR, run by TCRdb on the reads, gives a single entry per CDR3 protein. The sample shows more than 150,000 distinct CDR3 sequences, less than 50% of them seen only once. Material for sequencing was sorted CD4+, CD8+, or CD8+CD57+ T cells (not recorded which) from PBMCs. These TCRs come from a human donor with aplastic anemia.

This chain joins TRBV19 and TRBJ1-2, with TRBD1 identical over 10 bases. Germline CDR1 reads LNHDA; CDR2 reads SQIVND (reference sequence). J was trimmed by 6 bases and V by 4 bases; bases with no gene match: 2. This CDR3 comprises 13 residues. The CDR3 protein is CASSKGQGNGYTF. The DNA of the CDR3 is TGTGCCAGTAGTAAGGGACAGGGGAATGGCTACACCTTC. Complete variable domain (other parts from reference TRBV19 and TRBJ1-2): DGGITQSPKYLFRKEGQNVTLSCEQNLNHDAMYWYRQDPGQGLRLIYYSQIVNDFQKGDIAEGYSVSREKKESFPLTVTSAQKNPTAFYLCASSKGQGNGYTFGSGTRLTVV.

As to this clonotype: A much more abundant neighbour one base away suggests this may be a read error. The chain carries TRBV4-1 and TRBJ2-3, with 7 positions matching TRBD2. CDR3 length equals 13 residues. The germline gives CDR1 MGHRA, CDR2 YSYEKL. The CDR3 nucleotides are TGCGCCAGCAACCAAGAAGCGGGGAATACGCAGTATTTT. Protein product: CASNQEAGNTQYF.

The V call is TRBV20-1, the J call TRBJ2-3, with TRBD2 identical over 14 bases. The germline V gene encodes CDR1 DFQATT and CDR2 SNEGSKA (reference sequence). V trimming: 3 bases; J trimming: 6 bases; junction bases outside the gene matches: 5. This CDR3 is 15 amino acids long. The DNA for the CDR3 is TGCAGTGCTAGGGGACTAGCGGGAGCGGGTGATACGCAGTATTTT. This codes for CSARGLAGAGDTQYF.

This clonotype was found a few times. The J gene is TRBJ2-2, the V gene TRBV6-2 or TRBV6-3; D might be TRBD1 (6 bases). CDR3 size: 13 residues. CDR1 and CDR2 from the germline V gene are MNHEY and SVGEGT. Trimming shortened V by 8 bases and J by 2 bases, and 9 bases separated the two germline ends. The CDR3 reads CASAGDNTGELFF. CDR3 nucleotide sequence: TGTGCCAGCGCAGGGGATAACACCGGGGAGCTGTTTTTT.

As to this clonotype: A much larger clone differs from this one at a single base, so this may be a read error. The V call is TRBV14, the J call TRBJ1-1; possibly TRBD1 for D (5 bases). V was trimmed by 1 base and J by 10 bases, leaving 16 bases between them. Germline V gene lookup returns CDR1 SGHDN and CDR2 FVKESK. The length of the CDR3 is 14 residues. This CDR3 reads CASSQAQGLSGAFF. The DNA of the CDR3 is TGTGCCAGCAGCCAAGCGCAGGGTTTGTCTGGAGCTTTCTTT.

By its share, this clonotype is medium-sized (0.01 to 0.1%). The genes are TRBV24-1 and TRBJ2-1; D gene uncertain. The CDR3 contains 11 residues. Germline V CDR1 and CDR2: KGHDR, SFDVKD. Trimming removed 0 bases at V and 10 bases at J, with 3 bases between. The CDR3 DNA is TGTGCCACCAGTGATTTGAAGGAGCAGTTCTTC. The encoded protein is CATSDLKEQFF.

The V call is TRBV19, the J call TRBJ1-1, with a weak D call TRBD1 (5 bases). CDR3 length: 14 residues. Germline CDR1 LNHDA, CDR2 SQIVND (reference sequence). V shed 8 bases and J shed 0 bases, with 13 bases lying between them. DNA of the CDR3: TGTGCCAGTCGTCCGGGGCCCATGAACACTGAAGCTTTCTTT. This sequence encodes CASRPGPMNTEAFF.

The chain recombines TRBV19 with TRBJ1-2; D unresolved. Germline V CDR1 and CDR2: LNHDA, SQIVND (reference sequence). There are 15 residues in the CDR3. Trimming took off 5 bases at V and 0 bases at J, with 13 bases between the two ends. The CDR3 is CASSAIAVTNYGYTF. Here the CDR3 DNA reads TGTGCCAGTAGTGCGATCGCAGTTACTAACTATGGCTACACCTTC.

Remarks on this clonotype: One base away lies a much larger clone, so this may be a sequencing read error. This sequence joins TRBV27 and TRBJ2-3; 7 nucleotides line up with TRBD1. The V segment lost 2 bases and the J segment 8 bases; nucleotides outside the gene matches: 4. This CDR3 contains 13 residues. Germline V CDR1 and CDR2: MNHEY, SMNVEV (reference sequence). The CDR3 bases are TGTGCCAGCAGTTTACGCCCAGGGGGTACGCAGTATTTT. Its translation is CASSLRPGGTQYF.

In its sample, this clonotype was seen many times. V is TRBV9 and J is TRBJ2-2; 11 positions match TRBD1. CDR3 length equals 17 residues. J lost 6 bases, V lost 3 bases, and 10 bases had no gene match. Germline V gene data show CDR1 as SGDLS and CDR2 as YYNGEE. CDR3 nucleotide sequence: TGTGCCAGCAGCGCGGGACCGGGACAGGGGGTGTCCGGGGAGCTGTTTTTT. Its translation is CASSAGPGQGVSGELFF.

This clonotype has a count of ten or more. The chain couples TRBV2 to TRBJ1-1; the D is unclear. Trimming stripped 7 bases from V and 10 bases from J, with 19 bases between. Germline CDR1 and CDR2: SNHLY and FYNNEI. This CDR3 spans 13 amino acids. The CDR3 sequence is CASKSDGSQAAFF. The CDR3 bases are TGTGCCAGCAAATCGGACGGCTCCCAGGCAGCTTTCTTT.

This clonotype has just a few counts. This rearrangement joins TRBV10-1 to TRBJ1-2; TRBD1 aligns across 10 bases. V was clipped by 3 bases and J by 6 bases; unmatched bases: 1. The length of the CDR3 is 13 residues. CDR1 is WNHNN, CDR2 SYGVQD, per germline (reference sequence). The CDR3 DNA reads as TGCGCCAGCAGTGAAGGGACAGGGGATGGCTACACCTTC. Amino acids: CASSEGTGDGYTF.

This clonotype showed up just a few times. An end of the junction differs from the germline gene, which may be a read error. This sequence joins TRBV29-1 and TRBJ2-1; TRBD2 matches 8 bases. CDR1 and CDR2 from the germline V gene are SQVTM and ANQGSEA. The CDR3 is made up of 14 amino acids. In DNA form, the CDR3 reads TGCAGCGTCGACACCGGGACTAGGTTCGATGTGCAGCTCTTC. Amino acids: CSVDTGTRFDVQLF.

This clonotype came up many times. The chain combines TRBV5-8 with TRBJ2-3; no firm D call. This CDR3 has 12 amino acids. The germline gives CDR1 SGHTS, CDR2 YDEGEE. The V end lost 1 base, the J end lost 4 bases, and 4 bases lay between the germline ends. The CDR3 bases are TGTGCCAGCAGCTTGTTTGCAGATACGCAGTATTTT. The encoded protein is CASSLFADTQYF.

This chain joins TRBV9 and TRBJ1-1; D gene uncertain. Germline CDR1 is SGDLS and CDR2 is YYNGEE. CDR3 length equals 13 residues. Trimming stripped 0 bases from V and 5 bases from J, with 8 bases between. CDR3 sequence (DNA): TGTGCCAGCAGCGTAGCGCCACCAACTGAAGCTTTCTTT. Amino acids: CASSVAPPTEAFF.

The V call is TRBV9, the J call TRBJ2-7, with 7 bases lining up with TRBD1. CDR3 length: 15 amino acids. From germline, CDR1 is SGDLS and CDR2 YYNGEE. The trim removed 5 bases at V and 0 bases at J, leaving 8 bases unmatched. Here the CDR3 reads CASRGDSKSSYEQYF. The CDR3 DNA reads TGTGCCAGCAGGGGGGACAGCAAGAGCTCCTACGAGCAGTACTTC.

This clonotype was observed a handful of times. A read error is possible here, since a much larger clone lies one base away. The CDR3 loop is CASSSSGGYGYTF. The CDR3 nucleotides read TGTGCCAGCAGCTCGTCGGGTGGCTATGGCTACACCTTC. The gene calls are TRBV5-8 and TRBJ1-2; D is unresolved. The CDR3 length is 13 residues. Germline CDR1 SGHTS, CDR2 YDEGEE. V gave up 3 bases and J gave up 4 bases, with 10 bases separating them.

About this clonotype itself: Since a much larger clone is just one base distant, this may be a read error. The rearrangement joins TRBV6-1 to TRBJ2-7; unclear D gene. V was cut by 4 bases and J by 3 bases, with 4 bases left in between. Looked up from germline, CDR1 is MNHNS and CDR2 is SASEGT. This CDR3 spans 11 amino acids. In DNA form, the CDR3 reads TGTGCCAGCAGTGTACACTACGAGCAGTACTTC. Translation gives CASSVHYEQYF.

The chain carries TRBV11-2 and TRBJ2-3; D assignment may be TRBD1 or TRBD2 (6 bases each). Per the germline V gene, CDR1 is SGHAT and CDR2 is FQNNGV. The CDR3 covers 16 residues. V was pared by 5 bases and J by 2 bases, with 17 bases between. The CDR3 loop is CASSPSSGAFTDTQYF. Written as DNA, the CDR3 is TGTGCCAGCAGCCCAAGTTCGGGGGCCTTCACAGATACGCAGTATTTT. Filled out from reference TRBV11-2 and TRBJ2-3, the complete variable domain reads EAGVAQSPRYKIIEKRQSVAFWCNPISGHATLYWYQQILGQGPKLLIQFQNNGVVDDSQLPKDRFSAERLKGVDSTLKIQPAKLEDSAVYLCASSPSSGAFTDTQYFGPGTRLTVL.

Points on this clonotype: One end of the junction varies from germline; a read error may be responsible. The rearrangement joins TRBV7-7 to TRBJ1-3; tentative D call: TRBD1 (5 bases). The CDR3 consists of 13 residues. Germline V lookup: CDR1 SSHAT, CDR2 FNYEAQ (reference sequence). The CDR3: CASTGGYGNTIYF. The CDR3 DNA reads TGTGCTAGCACCGGGGGGTATGGAAACACCATATATTTT.

The chain joins TRBV5-1 to TRBJ1-2; D unresolved. The germline gives CDR1 SGHRS, CDR2 YFSETQ. The CDR3 has 14 residues. Trimming removed 4 bases at V and 5 bases at J, with 15 bases between. The CDR3 spells CASSRRPQEYGYTF. The CDR3 nucleotides are TGCGCCAGCAGCCGGAGGCCCCAAGAGTATGGCTACACCTTC.

The chain links TRBV9 to TRBJ1-4; D is unclear. The CDR3 has 13 residues. Germline CDR1 and CDR2: SGDLS and YYNGEE. Trimming took 4 bases from V and 12 from J, leaving 16 bases between them. CDR3 coding DNA: TGTGCCAGCAGCCCGCGTACAGCGGGAGAACTGTTTTTT. The encoded protein is CASSPRTAGELFF.

The chain couples TRBV30 to TRBJ1-3; D is undetermined. The CDR3 loop spans 15 amino acids. Germline V gene sequence: CDR1 GTSNPN, CDR2 SVGIG (reference sequence). V dropped 1 base and J dropped 0 bases, with 10 bases sitting between them. The CDR3 loop is CAWSEAASSGNTIYF. In nucleotides, the CDR3 is TGTGCCTGGAGTGAAGCAGCCAGCTCTGGAAACACCATATATTTT.

The CDR3 is CAIRRANNEQFF. For the CDR3, the DNA is TGTGCCATCCGCCGGGCCAACAATGAGCAGTTCTTC. The chain combines TRBV10-3 with TRBJ2-1; no firm D call. V lost 8 bases, J lost 5 bases, and 10 bases lay in between. CDR1 is ENHRY, CDR2 SYGVKD, per germline. The CDR3 runs 12 residues.